Listed here are 15 T cell receptor beta chains from one sample, sequenced in a study of cytomegalovirus exposure and HLA in healthy donors. The PCR made use of 60 Vbeta and 13 Jbeta primers. Assay used: immunoSEQ multiplex PCR; TCRdb lists only in-frame clones, some missing. The record lists around 130,000 clones, of which the ten most abundant hold roughly 2%. Material: PBMCs. These receptors were taken from a woman aged 55-69 years in good health and CMV-seronegative.

The chain has TRBV5-1 and TRBJ2-1; D is undetermined. The CDR3 runs 14 residues. Trimming removed 2 bases from V and 3 bases from J, with 9 bases in between. The germline V gene encodes CDR1 SGHRS and CDR2 YFSETQ. The CDR3 loop reads CASSFGQNYNEQFF. For the CDR3, the DNA is TGCGCCAGCAGCTTTGGGCAGAACTACAATGAGCAGTTCTTC.

The gene calls are TRBV9 and TRBJ1-2; the D gene is possibly TRBD1 (5 bases). The CDR3 consists of 16 residues. Germline V gives CDR1 SGDLS, CDR2 YYNGEE. Between the trimmed V and J ends, which lost 4 bases and 0 bases, there was a span of 16 bases. In nucleotides, the CDR3 is TGTGCCAGCAGCCCCCTTTCGGGACTAGCTAACTATGGCTACACCTTC. This codes for CASSPLSGLANYGYTF.

CDR3 sequence (DNA): TGTGCCAGCAGCCAGACAGGGAGTTACGAGCAGTACTTC. This translates into CASSQTGSYEQYF. The V call is TRBV2, the J call TRBJ2-5; the match to TRBD1 covers 7 bases. The J call may be in error: the DNA end matches TRBJ2-7 better. The CDR3 loop spans 13 amino acids. Germline-derived CDR1 and CDR2 are SNHLY and FYNNEI.

The gene calls are TRBV6-5 and TRBJ2-5; unclear D gene. The germline V and J ends were trimmed by 4 bases and 4 bases, with 4 bases remaining between them. The CDR3 runs 11 residues. CDR1 and CDR2 from the germline V gene are MNHEY and SVGAGI. The CDR3 sequence: CASSFGETQYF. Here the CDR3 DNA reads TGTGCCAGCAGTTTCGGAGAGACCCAGTACTTC.

The CDR3 here is CASIPGGTDTQYF. The CDR3 DNA reads as TGTGCCAGCATCCCGGGGGGAACAGATACGCAGTATTTT. The rearrangement joins TRBV6-1 to TRBJ2-3; TRBD2 matches 7 bases. The CDR3 is made up of 13 amino acids. The J segment lost 3 bases and the V segment lost 7 bases, leaving 4 bases of the junction unmatched. CDR1 is MNHNS, CDR2 SASEGT, per germline.

The chain couples TRBV18 to TRBJ2-5; D is undetermined. Germline CDR1 and CDR2: KGHSH and LQKENI. The CDR3 is 13 amino acids. V was clipped by 5 bases and J by 3 bases, with 10 bases between them. CDR3 nucleotide sequence: TGTGCCAGCTCAACCACTCAAGAAGAGACCCAGTACTTC. It yields the protein CASSTTQEETQYF.

The chain recombines TRBV5-1 with TRBJ2-5, with TRBD2 matching 9 bases. The V gene end was trimmed by 0 bases and the J gene end by 0 bases; junction bases not matched to a gene: 12. Germline values: CDR1 SGHRS, CDR2 YFSETQ. The CDR3 extends over 19 amino acids. CDR3 in amino acids: CASSLGASGKSWYQETQYF. CDR3 coding DNA: TGCGCCAGCAGCTTGGGAGCTAGCGGGAAATCTTGGTACCAAGAGACCCAGTACTTC.

The chain has TRBV2 and TRBJ2-2; D is possibly TRBD1 (6 bases). The CDR3 is 14 residues long. V dropped 6 bases and J dropped 6 bases, with 14 bases sitting between them. Germline V CDR1 and CDR2: SNHLY, FYNNEI. CDR3: CASRTGPFPGELFF. CDR3 in DNA: TGTGCCAGCAGAACAGGGCCGTTTCCCGGGGAGCTGTTTTTT.

As DNA, the CDR3 is TGTGCCAGTAGGGAATTAGAGAGGGTAATGAACACTGAAGCTTTCTTT. Its translation is CASRELERVMNTEAFF. V and J are TRBV19 and TRBJ1-1; D is uncertain. Germline V gives CDR1 LNHDA, CDR2 SQIVND (reference sequence). V lost 6 bases, J lost 0 bases, and 17 bases lay in between. The CDR3 is 16 amino acids. The variable domain in full, with the rest retrieved from reference TRBV19 and TRBJ1-1, is DGGITQSPKYLFRKEGQNVTLSCEQNLNHDAMYWYRQDPGQGLRLIYYSQIVNDFQKGDIAEGYSVSREKKESFPLTVTSAQKNPTAFYLCASRELERVMNTEAFFGQGTRLTVV.

The rearrangement links TRBV27 to TRBJ1-1, with a weak D call TRBD1 (6 bases). The germline V gene encodes CDR1 MNHEY and CDR2 SMNVEV (reference sequence). Trimming pared 7 bases from V and 1 base from J, leaving 10 bases between. This CDR3 is 13 amino acids long. DNA of the CDR3: TGTGCCAGCAAAAGGGGGGGGAACACTGAAGCTTTCTTT. Translation: CASKRGGNTEAFF.

V and J are TRBV30 and TRBJ2-1; D not certain. The CDR3 spans 12 residues. V lost 0 bases, J lost 9 bases, and 9 bases lay in between. Germline CDR1 GTSNPN, CDR2 SVGIG (reference sequence). The CDR3 spells CAWSVPRFEQFF. DNA for the CDR3: TGTGCCTGGAGTGTTCCGAGATTTGAGCAGTTCTTC.

The CDR3 DNA follows: TGTGCCAGCAGTGAGGAAAGGGTAGGAGGAAATTCACCCCTCCACTTT. It encodes CASSEERVGGNSPLHF. The J gene is TRBJ1-6, the V gene TRBV2, with D hard to call. V was pared by 3 bases and J by 7 bases, with 16 bases between. CDR3 size: 16 residues. The V gene's germline CDR1 is SNHLY and CDR2 FYNNEI.

The chain links TRBV7-2 to TRBJ2-3; tentative D call: TRBD1 (6 bases). The CDR3 is 11 amino acids. CDR1 and CDR2 from the germline V gene are SGHTA and FQGNSA. Trimming removed 5 bases from V and 6 bases from J, with 6 bases in between. The CDR3 DNA is TGTGCCAGCAGCAGGGGGGATACGCAGTATTTT. This encodes CASSRGDTQYF.

The chain employs TRBV9 and TRBJ2-2; 14 nucleotides match TRBD2. The germline gives CDR1 SGDLS, CDR2 YYNGEE. With 6 bases clipped from V and 5 bases from J, the junction kept 9 bases outside the gene matches. The CDR3 runs to 17 residues. In nucleotides, the CDR3 is TGTGCCAGCACCAGCAGGGGGACTAGCGGGAGTACCGGGGAGCTGTTTTTT. It encodes CASTSRGTSGSTGELFF.

This chain joins TRBV21-1 and TRBJ1-2; the table names TRBD1, a call not compared with the DNA. TRBV21-1 is reported as a pseudogene. The CDR3 consists of 16 residues. In DNA form, the CDR3 reads TGTGCCAGCAGCCGGAACCCAGTTCAGGAATTATATGGCTACACCTTC. Amino acid sequence: CASSRNPVQELYGYTF.